This T cell receptor beta chain is from a study of T cell responses to AZD1222 COVID-19 vaccine (dated by TCRdb to the early 2020s). About the study as a whole: Because spike-specific TCR depth and breadth did not differ between the two schedules, AZD1222 recipients who got a second dose at roughly 4 weeks were pooled with those who got a second dose at roughly 12 weeks. TCR sequencing was performed for roughly 250 trial participants, of whom about 200 were given two doses of AZD1222 and around 25 were given two doses of MenACWY control vaccine. Enrollment into the trials was organized by age into subgroups of 18-55, 56-69 and 70-plus years, and those subgroups contained around 150, 28 and 57 TCR-sequenced participants, respectively.

As to this clone: Its antigen is currently not known. No per-base quality is available; no much larger clone lies one base away.

The time point label here, explained by the study, means: baseline before first vaccination. Samples from vaccinated people were obtained from the UK trials COV001 and COV002, which included a single-blind randomized controlled phase 2/3 trial of AZD1222 (ChAdOx1 nCoV-19) in healthy adults. For TCRbeta chain sequencing, PBMC samples from trial participants were taken at day 0 and at day 28 after the second dose. On the study overall, not on this receptor specifically: Most participants were white British and females outnumbered males, and the authors suggested that clonal diversity may have been underestimated. CD4 TCRs associated with the vaccine covered the entire spike protein, and the dominant responses were in regions 160-218 and 743-854. Reportedly, close to half of the unique spike-specific TCRs recognized epitopes lying outside the regions that are mutated in the B.1.351 and B.1.1.7 variants. Only a handful of AZD1222 recipients were SARS-CoV-2 seropositive at baseline, limiting conclusions about previously exposed vaccinees. The 56-69-year group was small, and its depth increase did not reach significance, likely because of low power. Because no samples from the day 14 peak response were available, repertoires could be characterized only after the peak T cell response. After two AZD1222 doses, spike-specific TCR breadth and depth were significantly higher than at day 0 and than in MenACWY recipients.

The CDR3 regions of human TCRbeta chains were analyzed by immunosequencing. Per the source publication's procedure: TCRs in the repertoires were compared against a reference library of SARS-CoV-2-specific TCRs that had been generated with the MIRA antigen-specificity platform. Breadth meant the fraction of unique TCRs that were SARS-CoV-2-associated, whereas depth meant the fraction of total T cells that were SARS-CoV-2-associated. Each spike-specific TCR was assigned to its reactive spike region and to a CD4 or CD8 class using the MIRA data. Log10-transformed breadth and depth values were compared by one-way ANOVA with Sidak's multiple comparisons tests. TCRdb stores this immuneACCESS table with in-frame sequences only. Part of the clones is absent; in the studies checked, under half of the shortfall reflects unresolved V genes, and no reason is known for the rest. The V and J calls and the clone size are those of that table, but D and trimming were determined from the DNA. This sample comprises approximately 91,000 clones, roughly 88% of them detected only once. The ten most abundant clones make up roughly 14% of the sample.

Sequenced material: peripheral blood, taken on day 0 of AZD1222 vaccination. The origin of this receptor is an adult in good health.

In nucleotides, the sequence is TGTGCCAGCAGCTTAGTAGCGCAGACATTCGGCTACACCTTC. Its coded protein is CASSLVAQTFGYTF. The V and J genes are TRBV7-2 and TRBJ1-2, with the D gene too uncertain to name. The germline V gene sets CDR1 to SGHTA and CDR2 to FQGNSA. The CDR3 runs 14 amino acids, cysteine and phenylalanine included. The CDR3 DNA has 42 bases and is translated from base 1. V and J lose 1 base and 8 bases, and a span of 14 bases separates them.